This T cell receptor beta chain was retrieved from a study of molecular identifiers for immune sequencing clone quantification. On the study more broadly: In replicates, RNA from roughly 21,000 or 96,000 naive CD8 cells was split five ways, four sequenced. Study outcomes and limitations: Whereas naive cells kept under 1% of molecules in clones above 20 RNA copies, such clones held over 97% in effectors.

In TCRdb, the PCR reads were re-called with MiXCR into one record per CDR3 protein. Of about 320,000 distinct CDR3 sequences listed, roughly 23% are singletons. Notes on this clonotype: Antigen specificity is unknown. A much larger clonotype is one base distant, so this may be a read error. Lacking the conserved final phenylalanine or tryptophan, this CDR3 likely reflects a read error.

This CDR3 has 14 residues. The V gene lost 0 bases and the J gene lost 3 bases, with 7 bases spanning the gap. The germline V gene encodes CDR1 SGHDN and CDR2 FVKESK. As CD8+CD4-CCR7+CD45RA+ cells, naive CD8 T cells were sorted. This sequence was found in a human donor in good health. Some libraries in this study had Jurkat cell RNA spiked in. V and J are TRBV14 and TRBJ2-3; D ambiguous. Sequenced material: naive CD8+ T cells from blood, with Jurkat cell RNA spiked in. Subset noted: FACS-sorted CD8+CD4-CCR7+CD45RA+ naive T cells. The CDR3 sequence: CASSQDQPTDTQYS. DNA of the CDR3: TGTGCCAGCAGCCAAGATCAACCGACAGATACGCAGTATTCT.